The 10 T cell receptor beta chains below all came from one sample that was sequenced in a study of shared T cell receptors in the human thymus. Measured with immunoSEQ multiplex PCR; TCRdb has only the in-frame clones, and not every one. The table has 540,000 or so clones, 75% to 80% seen once. In addition, the sample was reused for a study of human thymus T cells.

Material: thymocytes. Receptors originate from a boy under two years old with a congenital heart defect.

There are a few counts of this clone. The chain recombines TRBV4-3 with TRBJ2-1; TRBD2 matches 11 bases. There are 17 residues in the CDR3. The ends lost 1 base at V and 5 bases at J; junction bases unmatched: 7. Germline V gene lookup returns CDR1 LGHNA and CDR2 YSLEER. CDR3 sequence reads: CASSQGLGTSGNNEQFF. The DNA for the CDR3 is TGCGCCAGCAGCCAAGGATTGGGGACTAGCGGAAACAATGAGCAGTTCTTC.

This clone has just a few counts. V is TRBV7-6 and J is TRBJ2-1, with TRBD2 identical over 10 bases. Germline V gives CDR1 SGHVS, CDR2 FNYEAQ. Trimming cost V 5 bases and J 8 bases; bases outside gene matches: 6. This CDR3 comprises 14 residues. The CDR3 reads CASSGSGRADEQFF. The CDR3, as DNA: TGTGCCAGCAGCGGGAGCGGGAGGGCCGATGAGCAGTTCTTC.

The chain is built from TRBV4-3 and TRBJ2-1, with 11 bases matching TRBD2. Germline V gene data show CDR1 as LGHNA and CDR2 as YSLEER. This CDR3 has 18 amino acids. With V trimmed by 1 base and J by 1 base, 6 bases remained unmatched. As DNA, the CDR3 is TGCGCCAGCAGCCAAGGACTAGCGGGACTTACTTCCTACAATGAGCAGTTCTTC. It codes for CASSQGLAGLTSYNEQFF.

This clone was recorded a few times. V usage is TRBV28 and J usage is TRBJ1-4; D perhaps matches TRBD1 (5 bases). The CDR3 is 16 amino acids. The germline V gene has CDR1 MDHEN and CDR2 SYDVKM. Trimming took 2 bases from V and 6 from J, leaving 16 bases between them. The CDR3 nucleotides read TGTGCCAGCAGTTTACGATCCCGCCGGGGGGATGAAAAACTGTTTTTT. Translation: CASSLRSRRGDEKLFF. The full variable domain, in which reference TRBV28 and TRBJ1-4 provide the parts outside the CDR3, is DVKVTQSSRYLVKRTGEKVFLECVQDMDHENMFWYRQDPGLGLRLIYFSYDVKMKEKGDIPEGYSVSREKKERFSLILESASTNQTSMYLCASSLRSRRGDEKLFFGSGTQLSVL.

The chain combines TRBV27 with TRBJ2-4; D is uncertain. The CDR3 is 17 residues long. The germline CDR1 and CDR2 sequences are MNHEY and SMNVEV (reference sequence). Trimming took 5 bases from V and 1 from J, leaving 18 bases between them. The CDR3 loop is CASSPRPPGVAKNIQYF. The CDR3, as DNA: TGTGCCAGCAGTCCCCGACCCCCGGGTGTGGCCAAAAACATTCAGTACTTC.

This sequence joins TRBV28 and TRBJ2-1; 10 bases line up with TRBD2. With 3 bases clipped from V and 5 bases from J, the junction kept 10 bases outside the gene matches. The CDR3 runs to 17 residues. Germline values: CDR1 MDHEN, CDR2 SYDVKM. CDR3: CASSFSCGLAVNNEQFF. CDR3 coding DNA: TGTGCCAGCAGTTTCTCCTGCGGACTAGCGGTTAACAATGAGCAGTTCTTC.

The chain links TRBV7-2 to TRBJ1-4, with 7 bases fitting TRBD1. V lost 2 bases, J lost 5 bases, and 8 bases stayed unmatched. This CDR3 has 16 amino acids. Germline CDR1 and CDR2: SGHTA and FQGNSA. The CDR3 nucleotides read TGTGCCAGCAGCTTATCGGGACAGTCGGAAAATGAAAAACTGTTTTTT. Translating it yields CASSLSGQSENEKLFF.

The gene calls are TRBV27 and TRBJ1-2, with D tentatively TRBD1 (6 bases). The CDR3 runs 13 residues. The V end was cut by 6 bases, the J end by 8 bases, with 16 bases between. The germline V gene encodes CDR1 MNHEY and CDR2 SMNVEV (reference sequence). The CDR3 protein is CASSRSGHEGYTF. DNA for the CDR3: TGTGCCAGCAGCCGATCGGGACACGAGGGCTACACCTTC.

The genes are TRBV27 and TRBJ1-2; 9 bases are a match to TRBD1. From germline, CDR1 is MNHEY and CDR2 SMNVEV (reference sequence). After removal of 5 bases from V and 9 bases from J, the junction contained 10 bases not matched to a gene. This CDR3 has 14 residues. CDR3 nucleotide sequence: TGTGCCAGCAGTCCTACAGGGGGCCTGTCTAGCTACACCTTC. This codes for CASSPTGGLSSYTF.

V and J are TRBV28 and TRBJ2-3; maybe TRBD1 (5 bases). The CDR3 runs to 16 residues. V lost 3 bases and J 2 bases, leaving 15 bases between the germline ends. CDR1 and CDR2 (germline): MDHEN, SYDVKM. Here the CDR3 DNA reads TGTGCCAGCAGTTTCGGTTTGGGGCTAGTCACAGATACGCAGTATTTT. Amino acids: CASSFGLGLVTDTQYF.